This T cell receptor (beta chain) was observed in a study of metastatic and nonmetastatic thyroid tumors. Study details: Samples came from malignant and benign thyroid patients, and repertoires were compared across blood and tumor or nodule tissue.

Germline V gene sequence: CDR1 MDHEN, CDR2 SYDVKM. The CDR3 spans 13 residues. Trimming cost V 2 bases and J 8 bases, with 12 bases left between them. As processed by the authors: It was from CDR3 differences across clinicopathological groups that a distant-metastasis classifier for papillary thyroid cancer was built. Using MiXCR, TCRdb reanalyzed the PCR reads. What appears here as the V and J calls and clone size reflects TCRdb's work, not the paper's. The data show some 25,000 clones, under 15% seen once. This clone was found many times. Its antigen is not identified. Not a single patient had been given any form of treatment at any point before undergoing thyroid surgery. Study-level findings and limits: Reports indicated that malignant thyroid tumors showed significantly higher TCR beta diversity than benign nodules did, in blood and tumor.

The TCR was taken from a female donor with papillary thyroid cancer or a benign thyroid nodule (not recorded which). Some clones in this sample may be carry-over from other donors' samples. The sequencing sample was made of blood. This sequence joins TRBV28 and TRBJ1-2; possible D gene TRBD1, 5 bases. In DNA, the CDR3 is TGTGCCAGCAGTTTAAGGGGCGGGGTCGGCTACACCTTC. Protein sequence: CASSLRGGVGYTF.